A selection of T cell receptor beta chains follows, all from one sample in a study of shared clonotypes between healthy human individuals. Generated by immunoSEQ multiplex PCR, the TCRdb table keeps only in-frame clones and is missing some. The sample contains about 660,000 clones, about 74% of which appear only once. The material sequenced was memory CD4+ T cells sorted from blood. All receptors derive from a woman between 25 and 40 years old in good health. CDR3s include the opening cysteine and the closing phenylalanine or tryptophan. The D gene is left open where the match is weak. Clone size is not always given. Where it is, it says once, few, many or a class for expanded clones.

V gene,clone size,J gene,D gene,CDR3 length,CDR3 DNA,CDR3 protein
TRBV4-1,few,TRBJ1-5,-,19,TGCGCCAGCAGCCAAGCCCCAGGACCGGGGGATTGGGGGAATCAGCCCCAGCATTTT,CASSQAPGPGDWGNQPQHF
TRBV5-1,few,TRBJ2-5,TRBD1,15,TGCGCCAGCAGCTCATCCGGGACAGTCGAAGAGACCCAGTACTTC,CASSSSGTVEETQYF
TRBV5-4,-,TRBJ2-5,TRBD2,16,TGTGCCAGCAGCCCCCGGGTTAGCGGGAGGGGAGAGACCCAGTACTTC,CASSPRVSGRGETQYF
TRBV28,-,TRBJ2-1,-,15,TGTGCCAGCACGGCCATCGGGACACAGAACAATGAGCAGTTCTTC,CASTAIGTQNNEQFF
TRBV27,-,TRBJ2-7,-,15,TGTGCCAGCAGTTTATCCGGCCTAGGGGGTTACGAGCAGTACTTC,CASSLSGLGGYEQYF
TRBV5-4,-,TRBJ2-1,TRBD2,16,TGTGCCAGCAGCTTGGAAACTAGCGGGAGACACAATGAGCAGTTCTTC,CASSLETSGRHNEQFF
TRBV6-6,-,TRBJ2-7,TRBD1,14,TGTGCCAGCAGGTCCGGGACAGCCCCCTACGAGCAGTACTTC,CASRSGTAPYEQYF
TRBV2,-,TRBJ1-5,TRBD1,14,TGTGCCAGCAGCCCGGGACAGGGGGATCAGCCCCAGCATTTT,CASSPGQGDQPQHF
TRBV28,-,TRBJ1-2,TRBD1,16,TGTGCCACCGATTGGGACAGGGGAATTTCTAACTATGGCTACACCTTC,CATDWDRGISNYGYTF
TRBV7-2,-,TRBJ2-3,-,15,TGTGCCAGCAGCCCAGTGGCTCTAGTCACAGATACGCAGTATTTT,CASSPVALVTDTQYF
TRBV2,-,TRBJ1-5,-,14,TGTGCCAGCAACCTGGAGGGCTCAAATCAGCCCCAGCATTTT,CASNLEGSNQPQHF
TRBV6-4,-,TRBJ2-7,TRBD2,13,TGTGCCAGCAAGGGGACTAGCGGGTACGAGCAGTACTTC,CASKGTSGYEQYF
TRBV6-5,-,TRBJ2-2,-,14,TGTGCCAGCAGCCGCCCCCAGTTCCGCGGGGAGCTGTTTTTT,CASSRPQFRGELFF
TRBV2,once,TRBJ2-2,TRBD2,21,TGTGCCAGCAGTGAATTGTTCCCCGGACTAGCGGGGGTTCCGAACACCGGGGAGCTGTTTTTT,CASSELFPGLAGVPNTGELFF
TRBV6-6,-,TRBJ2-5,-,13,TGTGCCAGCAGTTACTCCCGGGGAGAGACCCAGTACTTC,CASSYSRGETQYF
TRBV7-6,-,TRBJ2-3,-,13,TGTGCCAGCAGCTTAGGCCACACAGATACGCAGTATTTT,CASSLGHTDTQYF
TRBV11-2,-,TRBJ1-3,-,14,TGTGCCAGCAGCTTCAATCCTGGCGGAAACACCATATATTTT,CASSFNPGGNTIYF
TRBV6-1,-,TRBJ1-5,-,11,TGTGCCAGCAGTGAATATCAGCCCCAGCATTTT,CASSEYQPQHF
TRBV19,-,TRBJ1-5,-,13,TGTGCCAGTTCTGCAATTAGCAATCAGCCCCAGCATTTT,CASSAISNQPQHF
TRBV7-8,-,TRBJ1-3,-,17,TGTGCCAGCAGCTTAGCGGAGGGACAAGGCTCTGGAAACACCATATATTTT,CASSLAEGQGSGNTIYF
TRBV5-6,-,TRBJ2-2,TRBD1,13,TGTGCCAGCAGCCTGACAGGGGGCGGGGAGCTGTTTTTT,CASSLTGGGELFF
TRBV14,-,TRBJ2-3,-,14,TGTGCCAGCAGCCAAGAACTCCGACAAGATACGCAGTATTTT,CASSQELRQDTQYF
TRBV10-1,many,TRBJ2-7,-,15,TGCGCCAGCAGTGAAGGAGGGGGCCTCACCTACGAGCAGTACTTC,CASSEGGGLTYEQYF
TRBV6-4,-,TRBJ2-3,TRBD2,15,TGTGCCAGCAGTGTTAGCGGGAGGGCCGGAGATACGCAGTATTTT,CASSVSGRAGDTQYF
TRBV6-5,-,TRBJ1-2,-,12,TGTGCCAGCAGTGGTCTTGGGGACTTCCCAATCTTC,CASSGLGDFPIF
TRBV27,-,TRBJ2-1,TRBD2,15,TGTGCCAGCAGTCGGTTAGCGGGAAGCGACAATGAGCAGTTCTTC,CASSRLAGSDNEQFF
TRBV6-1,many,TRBJ2-3,TRBD1,15,TGTGCCAGCAGTGAAGGGACAGGGGGCGCGGATACGCAGTATTTT,CASSEGTGGADTQYF
TRBV29-1,once,TRBJ2-1,-,14,TGCAGCGTTGTCGCAGGGGATCGATCCGATGAGCAGTTCTTC,CSVVAGDRSDEQFF
TRBV6-1,few,TRBJ2-7,-,14,TGTGCCACCAAGGAACTACTCGGCTCCTACGAGCAGTACTTC,CATKELLGSYEQYF
TRBV2,-,TRBJ2-1,TRBD1,14,TGTGCCAGCAGGGGGACAGGGGGACTCGGTGAGCAGTTCTTC,CASRGTGGLGEQFF
TRBV11-2,once,TRBJ2-1,-,13,TGTGCCAGCAGCTTAGACAGGGTCGGTGAGCAGTTCTTC,CASSLDRVGEQFF
TRBV6-8,once,TRBJ1-5,-,14,TGTGCCAGACAGGGCCAGGGGCCCAATCAGCCCCAGCATTTT,CARQGQGPNQPQHF
TRBV28,-,TRBJ1-3,-,14,TGTGCCAGCATCCTAACTCACTCTGGAAACACCATATATTTT,CASILTHSGNTIYF
TRBV6-6,-,TRBJ2-3,-,13,TGTGCCAGCAGAAACAGGGACACAGATACGCAGTATTTT,CASRNRDTDTQYF
TRBV29-1,-,TRBJ2-5,TRBD1,12,TGCAGCGCCGACAGGGTCGGGGAGACCCAGTACTTC,CSADRVGETQYF
TRBV11-2,many,TRBJ1-2,TRBD1,14,TGTGCCAGCAGCTTATCCCAGGGGGACTATGGCTACACCTTC,CASSLSQGDYGYTF
TRBV2,once,TRBJ1-2,TRBD1,14,TGTGCCAGCAGTAGGGACAGTTGGGAGGGAGGCTACACCTTC,CASSRDSWEGGYTF
TRBV30,few,TRBJ2-7,TRBD2,14,TGTGCCTGGAGGAGCGGGAGGACTTCCTACGAGCAGTACTTC,CAWRSGRTSYEQYF
TRBV5-6,-,TRBJ2-1,-,16,TGTGCCAGCAGCCCCCTCGACCGAGTTGCCTACAATGAGCAGTTCTTC,CASSPLDRVAYNEQFF
TRBV4-2,-,TRBJ2-3,-,12,TGTGCCAGCAGCCCCGGGAGAGATACGCAGTATTTT,CASSPGRDTQYF
TRBV5-4,many,TRBJ2-1,-,10,TGTGCCAGCAGCTTAAATGAGCAGTTCTTC,CASSLNEQFF
TRBV4-1,-,TRBJ2-7,-,16,TGCGCCAGCAGCCAAGGCGTTTTTGCGGGTGCACACGAGCAGTACTTC,CASSQGVFAGAHEQYF
TRBV28,once,TRBJ2-3,TRBD2,15,TGTGCCAACTCCCCTAGCGGGGCGAGCACAGATACGCAGTATTTT,CANSPSGASTDTQYF
TRBV11-2,-,TRBJ2-5,-,13,TGTGCCAGCAGCTTCAGTAGGGGTGAGACCCAGTACTTC,CASSFSRGETQYF
TRBV5-1,-,TRBJ2-7,TRBD1,15,TGCGCCAGCAGTTTCCGGGACAGGGGCGGCTACGAGCAGTACTTC,CASSFRDRGGYEQYF
TRBV28,-,TRBJ2-1,-,17,TGTGCCAGCAGTTTCTCCCCGGGACAAGTAAGATACAATGAGCAGTTCTTC,CASSFSPGQVRYNEQFF
TRBV5-6,-,TRBJ1-1,TRBD1,16,TGTGCCAGCAGCTGGACAGGTGGGGCTTTGAACACTGAAGCTTTCTTT,CASSWTGGALNTEAFF
TRBV6-8,-,TRBJ2-7,-,14,TGTGCCACCCCGACGGACGTCGGGACCTACGAGCAGTACTTC,CATPTDVGTYEQYF
TRBV7-8,few,TRBJ2-7,-,14,TGTGCCAGCAGCTTACTCGAGGGACCATACGAGCAGTACTTC,CASSLLEGPYEQYF
TRBV11-2,-,TRBJ1-2,-,15,TGTGCCAGCAGCTTAGAGGGGCAGGGGCTGGATGGCTACACCTTC,CASSLEGQGLDGYTF
TRBV2,once,TRBJ2-3,TRBD2,15,TGTGCCAGCGTCCGACTAGCGGGACTCACAGATACGCAGTATTTT,CASVRLAGLTDTQYF
TRBV5-6,-,TRBJ2-7,-,14,TGTGCCAGCAGTCTAGGAGCTCTCTCCTACGAGCAGTACTTC,CASSLGALSYEQYF